This is a list of T cell receptor beta chains from one sample in a study of identical twins. TCRdb recomputed calls from the 5' RACE reads with MiXCR, one row per CDR3 protein. The sample lists roughly 290,000 distinct CDR3 sequences, less than 9.5% occurring once. This sample was also put to use in a study of yellow fever vaccine responses in identical twins.

The sample comprised CD8+ T cells sorted from blood. The receptors shown here come from a woman aged 18-29 years in good health. The CDR3 runs from the conserved cysteine through the conserved F or W. D genes are given only for firm matches. Not all rows give a size; the values are once, few, many and, for expanded clones, a class.

clone size,J gene,D gene,V gene,CDR3 protein,CDR3 DNA
many,TRBJ2-1,NA,TRBV4-2,CASSQETASSYNEQFF,TGTGCCAGCAGCCAAGAGACAGCCAGCTCCTACAATGAGCAGTTCTTC
few,TRBJ2-3,TRBD2,TRBV20-1,CSARDRLADLSPTDTQYF,TGCAGTGCTAGAGACAGACTAGCGGACCTGTCTCCCACAGATACGCAGTATTTT
NA,TRBJ1-3,NA,TRBV29-1,CSVEGGDGNTIYF,TGCAGCGTTGAAGGGGGGGATGGAAACACCATATATTTT
many,TRBJ1-1,NA,TRBV3-1,CASSQARGTFF,TGTGCCAGCAGCCAAGCCAGGGGAACTTTCTTT
many,TRBJ2-7,TRBD2,TRBV29-1,CSVVLAGAYEQYF,TGCAGCGTTGTTCTAGCGGGAGCCTACGAGCAGTACTTC
few,TRBJ2-5,NA,TRBV24-1,CATSAREGEETQYF,TGTGCCACCAGTGCCAGGGAAGGTGAAGAGACCCAGTACTTC
many,TRBJ2-1,NA,TRBV29-1,CSVEWRDREQFF,TGCAGCGTTGAGTGGCGGGATCGTGAGCAGTTCTTC
many,TRBJ1-1,NA,TRBV3-1,CASSQDGRTDAFF,TGTGCCAGCAGCCAAGATGGGAGGACGGACGCTTTCTTT
few,TRBJ2-7,NA,TRBV15,CATSSRDVGVEQYF,TGTGCCACCAGCAGCCGAGACGTGGGGGTCGAGCAGTACTTC
many,TRBJ2-7,TRBD2,TRBV13,CASSFSTSGTYEQYF,TGTGCCAGCAGCTTTTCGACTAGCGGGACCTACGAGCAGTACTTC
many,TRBJ1-1,TRBD1,TRBV6-1,CASRIQGMNTEAFF,TGTGCCAGCCGAATACAGGGGATGAACACTGAAGCTTTCTTT
many,TRBJ1-2,TRBD1,TRBV27,CASSSGGGFYGYTF,TGTGCCAGCAGCTCGGGAGGGGGCTTCTATGGCTACACCTTC
few,TRBJ2-3,TRBD1,TRBV6-2/TRBV6-3,CASSPGTGALATDTQYF,TGTGCCAGCAGCCCTGGGACAGGAGCGCTAGCGACAGATACGCAGTATTTT
NA,TRBJ2-1,NA,TRBV19,CASSMIANEQFF,TGTGCCAGTAGTATGATAGCCAATGAGCAGTTCTTC
many,TRBJ2-2,NA,TRBV7-9,CASSFPDGELFF,TGTGCCAGCAGCTTTCCGGACGGGGAGCTGTTTTTT
NA,TRBJ2-6,TRBD1,TRBV5-1,CASSPGGQGFSGANVLTF,TGCGCCAGCAGCCCTGGAGGACAGGGGTTCAGCGGGGCCAACGTCCTGACTTTC
many,TRBJ2-3,NA,TRBV5-6,CASSLVGSSTDTQYF,TGTGCCAGCAGCTTGGTCGGGAGTAGCACAGATACGCAGTATTTT
NA,TRBJ2-7,TRBD1,TRBV19,CASKGQGPHEQYF,TGTGCCAGTAAAGGACAGGGGCCCCACGAGCAGTACTTC
NA,TRBJ2-5,NA,TRBV27,CASSLYFAKDDETQYF,TGTGCCAGCAGCCTATATTTCGCCAAAGACGACGAGACCCAGTACTTC
many,TRBJ2-5,TRBD2,TRBV12-3/TRBV12-4,CASTEAGGPRPPYF,TGTGCCAGCACCGAAGCGGGGGGGCCGAGACCCCCCTACTTC
many,TRBJ2-2,NA,TRBV29-1,CSVEDDTGELFF,TGCAGCGTTGAGGATGACACCGGGGAGCTGTTTTTT
NA,TRBJ2-2,NA,TRBV24-1,CATGLGTGELFF,TGTGCCACCGGCCTGGGCACCGGGGAGCTGTTTTTT
few,TRBJ2-3,NA,TRBV6-2/TRBV6-3,CASSYHRVGGDDTQYF,TGTGCCAGCAGTTACCACCGGGTTGGGGGAGACGATACGCAGTATTTT
NA,TRBJ2-1,NA,TRBV5-5,CASSEQDRSTYNEQFF,TGTGCCAGCAGCGAACAAGACAGGTCAACTTACAATGAGCAGTTCTTC
few,TRBJ2-3,NA,TRBV7-9,CASTSSTDTQYF,TGTGCCAGCACAAGCAGCACAGATACGCAGTATTTT
few,TRBJ2-7,TRBD2,TRBV20-1,CSARDLAGAVDEQYF,TGCAGTGCTAGAGATTTAGCGGGAGCGGTAGACGAGCAGTACTTC
NA,TRBJ2-7,TRBD2,TRBV5-1,CASSVTGTTSEQYF,TGCGCCAGCAGCGTAACCGGGACTACGAGCGAGCAGTACTTC
once,TRBJ2-2,TRBD2,TRBV6-1,CATSPQRGFAGELFF,TGTGCCACCTCTCCGCAGCGGGGGTTCGCCGGGGAGCTGTTTTTT
many,TRBJ2-2,NA,TRBV19,CASSITGYTGELFF,TGTGCCAGTAGTATAACAGGTTACACCGGGGAGCTGTTTTTT
NA,TRBJ2-7,NA,TRBV23-1,CAGCPGRYEQYF,TGCGCCGGTTGCCCGGGCCGCTACGAGCAGTACTTC
many,TRBJ2-3,NA,TRBV6-2/TRBV6-3,CASSYFTDTQYF,TGTGCCAGCAGTTACTTCACAGATACGCAGTATTTT
many,TRBJ2-1,TRBD2,TRBV7-8,CASSSWSAGGTNEQFF,TGTGCCAGCAGCTCCTGGTCAGCGGGGGGTACCAATGAGCAGTTCTTC
many,TRBJ2-7,NA,TRBV27,CASSLRGRQSSYEQYF,TGTGCCAGCAGTTTACGTGGACGGCAGAGCTCCTACGAGCAGTACTTC
NA,TRBJ2-1,NA,TRBV19,CASSIDGEVNNEQFF,TGTGCCAGTAGTATTGATGGCGAGGTGAACAATGAGCAGTTCTTC
NA,TRBJ2-7,NA,TRBV27,CASSSPGPVSYEQYF,TGTGCCAGCAGTTCCCCGGGACCGGTCTCCTACGAGCAGTACTTC
many,TRBJ2-7,NA,TRBV20-1,CSANPSGNDEQYF,TGCAGTGCTAACCCCTCCGGGAATGACGAGCAGTACTTC
many,TRBJ1-1,NA,TRBV10-3,CAISLAANTEAFF,TGTGCCATTTCCCTGGCTGCGAACACTGAAGCTTTCTTT
many,TRBJ1-1,NA,TRBV20-1,CSAPSRGTEAFF,TGCAGTGCCCCTAGCAGGGGCACTGAAGCTTTCTTT
many,TRBJ2-7,NA,TRBV7-9,CASSLAFGDLTSYEQYF,TGTGCCAGCAGCTTAGCTTTCGGGGACCTTACCTCCTACGAGCAGTACTTC
many,TRBJ2-7,NA,TRBV7-6,CASSTAPQTSYEQYF,TGTGCCAGCAGCACAGCTCCACAGACCTCCTACGAGCAGTACTTC
NA,TRBJ1-2,TRBD1,TRBV5-1,CASSSTRQGAYGYTF,TGCGCCAGCAGCTCGACTCGACAGGGGGCCTATGGCTACACCTTC
few,TRBJ1-1,NA,TRBV7-6,CASSSSRSTAEAFF,TGTGCCAGCAGCTCCAGCAGAAGCACCGCTGAAGCTTTCTTT
many,TRBJ2-7,NA,TRBV12-3/TRBV12-4,CASSSMSYEQYF,TGTGCCAGCAGCAGTATGTCCTACGAGCAGTACTTC
few,TRBJ1-6,TRBD1,TRBV27,CASSLSYRGGAPLHF,TGTGCCAGCAGTTTATCATACAGGGGGGGTGCACCCCTCCACTTT
few,TRBJ1-1,TRBD1,TRBV18,CASSPVTGGANTEAFF,TGTGCCAGCTCACCCGTTACAGGGGGCGCGAACACTGAAGCTTTCTTT
few,TRBJ2-1,NA,TRBV6-2/TRBV6-3,CASSPLFNEQFF,TGTGCCAGCAGTCCCCTCTTTAATGAGCAGTTCTTC
NA,TRBJ2-7,TRBD2,TRBV7-8,CASSLASGGWDEQYF,TGTGCCAGCAGCTTAGCGAGCGGGGGGTGGGACGAGCAGTACTTC
many,TRBJ1-1,NA,TRBV12-3/TRBV12-4,CASRVGTEAFF,TGTGCCAGCAGGGTGGGTACTGAAGCTTTCTTT
many,TRBJ1-2,NA,TRBV29-1,CSVITEYYGYTF,TGCAGCGTGATAACGGAGTACTATGGCTACACCTTC
few,TRBJ2-1,TRBD2,TRBV27,CASSLSRLAGGGEQFF,TGTGCCAGCAGTTTATCCCGACTAGCGGGAGGGGGGGAGCAGTTCTTC
NA,TRBJ2-5,NA,TRBV11-2,CASSLADFSPYF,TGTGCCAGCAGCTTAGCTGATTTTTCCCCGTACTTC
many,TRBJ2-5,NA,TRBV9,CASSQGGGTETQYF,TGTGCCAGCAGCCAAGGAGGGGGGACAGAGACCCAGTACTTC
few,TRBJ2-2,NA,TRBV27,CASSGPRAGELFF,TGTGCCAGCTCAGGCCCAAGGGCCGGGGAGCTGTTTTTT